Below, 19 T cell receptor beta chains from the same sample are listed, as sequenced in a study of T-cell reconstitution after alpha-beta-depleted transplantation in children. As it was prepared, the TCRbeta library received unique molecular identifiers. TCRdb reprocessed the PCR reads via MiXCR and lists one record per CDR3 protein. The repertoire holds some 840,000 distinct CDR3 sequences, with less than 20% as singletons. Sample: PBMCs, mostly from graft donor cells, taken 360 days after TCRalphabeta/CD19-depleted stem cell transplant. All receptors derive from a male patient between 10 and 17 years old who had a stem cell transplant for acute lymphoblastic leukemia, so the T cells may come from the graft donor.

The CDR3 DNA follows: TGTGCCAGCAGCTTAGCACAAATGAATGAGCAGTTCTTC. Translated, it gives CASSLAQMNEQFF. This rearrangement joins TRBV7-9 to TRBJ2-1; D is unresolved. The CDR3 totals 13 residues. Trimming left V 0 bases short and J 7 bases short, with 7 bases between. Germline CDR1 and CDR2: SEHNR and FQNEAQ (reference sequence). Full variable domain (remainder filled in from reference TRBV7-9 and TRBJ2-1): DTGVSQNPRHKITKRGQNVTFRCDPISEHNRLYWYRQTLGQGPEFLTYFQNEAQLEKSRLLSDRFSAERPKGSFSTLEIQRTEQGDSAMYLCASSLAQMNEQFFGPGTRLTVL.

This clonotype was recorded a few times. The chain employs TRBV5-1 and TRBJ2-2; possibly TRBD1 for D (5 bases). Germline CDR1 and CDR2: SGHRS and YFSETQ. V was cut by 4 bases and J by 1 base, with 17 bases left in between. The length of the CDR3 is 17 residues. Here the CDR3 reads CASSPLQTDMNTGELFF. CDR3 coding DNA: TGCGCCAGCAGCCCATTACAGACAGACATGAACACCGGGGAGCTGTTTTTT.

This clonotype occurred a few times. V and J are TRBV10-3 and TRBJ2-7; D ambiguous. CDR3 length: 12 amino acids. Germline V gives CDR1 ENHRY, CDR2 SYGVKD. V dropped 6 bases and J dropped 3 bases, with 9 bases sitting between them. The CDR3 spells CAISSPNYEQYF. The CDR3 nucleotides are TGTGCCATCAGCTCCCCTAACTACGAGCAGTACTTC.

This clonotype was seen a few times. The V gene is TRBV12-3 or TRBV12-4, the J gene TRBJ2-1; 11 bases match TRBD1. The junction had 8 bases not matched to a gene; V was cut back by 6 bases and J by 7 bases. This CDR3 has 15 residues. CDR3 nucleotides: TGTGCCAGCAGCCGGACAGGGGGCCGAAGGAATGAGCAGTTCTTC. The encoded protein is CASSRTGGRRNEQFF.

This chain uses TRBV5-1 with TRBJ2-2, with D perhaps TRBD2 (6 bases). CDR3 size: 16 residues. The V gene lost 2 bases and the J gene lost 0 bases, with 11 bases spanning the gap. Germline-derived CDR1 and CDR2 are SGHRS and YFSETQ. The CDR3 region is CASSFPGLANTGELFF. CDR3 in DNA: TGCGCCAGCAGCTTTCCGGGACTCGCGAACACCGGGGAGCTGTTTTTT.

CDR3 sequence (DNA): TGCGCCACTTGGTCCTTACAAGCCAAAAACATTCAGTACTTC. It codes for CATWSLQAKNIQYF. V and J are TRBV10-2 and TRBJ2-4, with unresolved D. Germline V gives CDR1 WSHSY, CDR2 SAAADI. This CDR3 has 14 residues. Trimming removed 10 bases at V and 0 bases at J, with 13 bases between.

CDR3: CASSLETNYGYTF. CDR3 DNA: TGCGCCAGCAGCTTGGAAACTAACTATGGCTACACCTTC. The rearrangement joins TRBV5-1 to TRBJ1-2; D not resolved. CDR1 is SGHRS and CDR2 is YFSETQ in the germline V gene. The CDR3 totals 13 residues. Trimming removed 0 bases from V and 0 bases from J, with 3 bases in between.

The chain uses TRBV4-1 and TRBJ2-1; D is uncertain. The CDR3 length is 14 residues. Germline V gene sequence: CDR1 MGHRA, CDR2 YSYEKL. V was clipped by 7 bases and J by 0 bases, with 10 bases between them. CDR3 nucleotide sequence: TGCGCCAGCACCCTCGGGCTCTCCTACAATGAGCAGTTCTTC. This gives the protein CASTLGLSYNEQFF.

This chain connects TRBV2 to TRBJ2-2; D is perhaps TRBD2 (6 bases). Germline CDR1 and CDR2: SNHLY and FYNNEI. The CDR3 sequence is 14 residues long. V lost 7 bases and J lost 6, with 15 bases in between. The chain's CDR3 is CASKMLGGSGELFF. CDR3 in DNA: TGTGCCAGCAAAATGTTGGGGGGATCCGGGGAGCTGTTTTTT. The whole variable domain, remainder taken from reference TRBV2 and TRBJ2-2, is EPEVTQTPSHQVTQMGQEVILRCVPISNHLYFYWYRQILGQKVEFLVSFYNNEISEKSEIFDDQFSVERPDGSNFTLKIRSTKLEDSAMYFCASKMLGGSGELFFGEGSRLTVL.

Many counts were recorded for this clonotype. This sequence joins TRBV4-1 and TRBJ2-4; D gene unclear. V gave up 1 base and J gave up 3 bases, with 7 bases separating them. Germline lookup yields CDR1 MGHRA and CDR2 YSYEKL. The CDR3 extends over 14 amino acids. The DNA of the CDR3 is TGCGCCAGCAGCCAAGGGGGTAGCAAAAACATTCAGTACTTC. This translates into CASSQGGSKNIQYF.

The chain joins TRBV20-1 to TRBJ1-2, with D uncertain. CDR1 and CDR2 (germline): DFQATT, SNEGSKA (reference sequence). The CDR3 extends over 14 amino acids. V lost 3 bases, J lost 4 bases, and 15 bases lay in between. For the CDR3, the DNA is TGCAGTGCTAGTAGAAGAGGGAGCGCCTATGGCTACACCTTC. It codes for CSASRRGSAYGYTF.

The chain has TRBV4-1 and TRBJ2-1; 7 nucleotides agree with TRBD1. The CDR3 spans 16 residues. Germline CDR1 is MGHRA and CDR2 is YSYEKL. Trimming at V came to 4 bases and at J to 2 bases, leaving 8 bases not matched to a gene. Here the CDR3 reads CASSPGTARAYNEQFF. CDR3 bases: TGCGCCAGCAGCCCCGGGACAGCGCGCGCCTACAATGAGCAGTTCTTC.

This clonotype has ten or more counts. This chain links TRBV15 with TRBJ2-1, with 8 bases aligning to TRBD2. The trim removed 0 bases at V and 7 bases at J, leaving 8 bases unmatched. This CDR3 has 16 amino acids. CDR1 LNHNV and CDR2 YYDKDF come from the germline V gene (reference sequence). The CDR3 DNA follows: TGTGCCACCAGCAGAGATCTCGGCGGGAGGCGGAATGAGCAGTTCTTC. This gives the protein CATSRDLGGRRNEQFF.

The CDR3, as DNA: TGCGCCAGCAGCTTGGGACTGGACCTCACTGCCCTATATGGCTACACCTTC. It translates to CASSLGLDLTALYGYTF. This chain connects TRBV5-1 to TRBJ1-2; no definite D call. This CDR3 has 17 residues. Trimming stripped 0 bases from V and 5 bases from J, with 20 bases between. Looked up from germline, CDR1 is SGHRS and CDR2 is YFSETQ.

The sample holds many counts of this clonotype. The CDR3 loop is CASSFLGQVLQYF. The CDR3 DNA reads TGTGCCAGCAGTTTTCTGGGACAGGTTTTGCAGTACTTC. The chain employs TRBV12-3 or TRBV12-4 and TRBJ2-7, with 8 bases matching TRBD1. The CDR3 covers 13 residues. Unmatched junction bases numbered 7, after V lost 3 bases and J lost 9 bases.

The chain is built from TRBV10-3 and TRBJ2-3, with 9 positions matching TRBD2. V was clipped by 7 bases and J by 2 bases; unmatched bases: 10. The CDR3 runs 16 residues. Germline V lookup: CDR1 ENHRY, CDR2 SYGVKD. The CDR3 spells CAIKGGTSSITDTQYF. CDR3 in DNA: TGTGCCATCAAGGGTGGGACTAGCTCCATCACAGATACGCAGTATTTT.

The rearrangement joins TRBV7-3 to TRBJ2-3; tentative D call: TRBD2 (5 bases). The V end was cut by 1 base, the J end by 1 base, with 15 bases between. Germline CDR1 is SGHTA and CDR2 is FQGTGA. This CDR3 is 17 amino acids long. For the CDR3, the DNA is TGTGCCAGCAGCTTAAGTCCGGGATCTAGGGGCACAGATACGCAGTATTTT. Its translation: CASSLSPGSRGTDTQYF.

This clonotype has only a few counts. V gene TRBV4-1 combines with J gene TRBJ2-3, with D perhaps matching TRBD1 (6 bases). The CDR3 loop spans 16 amino acids. V shed 2 bases and J shed 2 bases, with 14 bases lying between them. Germline CDR1 is MGHRA and CDR2 is YSYEKL. CDR3 sequence reads: CASSQIPGQTTDTQYF. The CDR3 DNA sequence: TGCGCCAGCAGCCAAATCCCCGGACAGACCACAGATACGCAGTATTTT.

J is TRBJ2-5 and V is TRBV5-1; a possible D gene is TRBD2 (6 bases). This CDR3 region has 15 residues. Between the trimmed V and J ends, which lost 4 bases and 5 bases, there was a span of 18 bases. In germline, CDR1 is SGHRS, CDR2 YFSETQ. Here the CDR3 reads CASSRGGGGRETQYF. CDR3 nucleotide sequence: TGCGCCAGCAGCCGCGGAGGAGGAGGGAGGGAGACCCAGTACTTC.